The text below deals with one TCR beta chain. The data were taken from a study of OX40 agonist ivuxolimab in advanced cancers. Study-level information: Patients with prior anti-PD-1, anti-PD-L1 or anti-CTLA-4 therapy were eligible; 40% to 45% had some.

CDR3 length equals 16 residues. Trimming cost V 5 bases and J 7 bases; bases outside gene matches: 10. CDR1 is SGHTA, CDR2 FQGTGA, per germline. Sequencing used immunoSEQ multiplex PCR; TCRdb keeps in-frame clones, though not all of them. The sample lists more than 85,000 clones, about nine tenths occurring once. The clonotype was recovered from an adult with an advanced solid tumor such as melanoma, head and neck, liver or kidney cancer. The sample consisted of CD4+ or CD8+ T cells sorted from blood, taken in a trial of the OX40 agonist ivuxolimab. This chain joins TRBV7-3 and TRBJ2-1, with 11 bases identical to TRBD2. CDR3 amino acids: CASSKLSSGRWNEQFF. CDR3 coding DNA: TGTGCCAGCAGCAAACTTTCTAGCGGGAGGTGGAATGAGCAGTTCTTC.